The T cell receptor beta chain under discussion was sequenced for a study of T cells in localized non-small cell lung cancer. Study outcomes and limitations: Uninvolved adjacent lung showed peak T cell clonality, exceeding tumor. Turning up in adjacent lung were a median about 56 of the top 100 tumor clones.

To note about this clone: Its matching antigen is unknown.

Clones were read by immunoSEQ multiplex PCR, and TCRdb kept only the in-frame ones, dropping some. There are under 20,000 clones in the sample; around four fifths occur only once, and about 25% lies in the top ten. The ends lost 3 bases at V and 7 bases at J; junction bases unmatched: 4. Germline CDR1 and CDR2: MNHNS and SASEGT. CDR3 length: 15 amino acids. The receptor was isolated from a female donor of 60 years or more with stage I lung adenocarcinoma. Specimen: peripheral blood, collected before any cancer treatment. J is TRBJ1-6 and V is TRBV6-1, with TRBD1 identical over 9 bases. CDR3: CASSDLDRGNSPLHF. The DNA for the CDR3 is TGTGCCAGCAGTGACCTCGACAGGGGGAATTCACCCCTCCACTTT.